A single sample gave rise to the 6 T cell receptor beta chains below, sequenced in a study of T cells in Graves' hyperthyroidism and ophthalmopathy. RNA transcripts served as the template for amplifying TCR beta CDR3 regions. When the TCR CDR3 underwent first-round RT-PCR, the HTBI primer set was used. TCRdb reprocessed the multiplex PCR reads with MiXCR, giving one entry per CDR3 protein. The profile shows almost 500,000 distinct CDR3 sequences, 20% to 25% of them singletons. Material: blood. The receptors derive from a woman aged 65 to 85 with Graves' ophthalmopathy.

A few counts support this clonotype. The chain recombines TRBV20-1 with TRBJ1-1; D ambiguous. Germline CDR1 reads DFQATT; CDR2 reads SNEGSKA (reference sequence). V lost 3 bases and J 3 bases, leaving 5 bases between the germline ends. The CDR3 is 11 residues long. Here the CDR3 reads CSASRDTEAFF. CDR3 in DNA: TGCAGTGCTAGCCGAGACACTGAAGCTTTCTTT.

The sample holds a few counts of this clonotype. The genes are TRBV12-3 or TRBV12-4 and TRBJ2-1; 12 bases line up with TRBD2. The CDR3 spans 16 residues. V dropped 3 bases and J dropped 7; count of bases not matched to a gene: 7. The DNA of the CDR3 is TGTGCCAGCAGTTTCGAGACTAGCGGGAGTAAGAATGAGCAGTTCTTC. It specifies CASSFETSGSKNEQFF.

On this clonotype itself: Because it lacks the conserved phenylalanine or tryptophan at the end, this CDR3 is likely a read error. The chain links TRBV28 to TRBJ2-7; D unresolved. V lost 4 bases, J lost 4 bases, and 5 bases lay in between. Germline V gene sequence: CDR1 MDHEN, CDR2 SYDVKM. There are 11 residues in the CDR3. CDR3 sequence: CASSSHYEQYS. The CDR3 DNA is TGTGCCAGCAGTTCCCATTACGAGCAGTACTCC.

This clonotype was detected ten times or more. V is TRBV12-3 or TRBV12-4 and J is TRBJ1-1; D perhaps matches TRBD1 (5 bases). This CDR3 spans 14 amino acids. Trimming left V 6 bases short and J 1 base short, with 12 bases between. CDR3 coding DNA: TGTGCCAGCAGAGAAGTCGGGGGGAACACTGAAGCTTTCTTT. Translated, it gives CASREVGGNTEAFF.

V usage is TRBV10-3 and J usage is TRBJ1-5; D possibly corresponds to TRBD1 (5 bases). Trimming cost V 5 bases and J 5 bases, with 19 bases left between them. In germline, CDR1 is ENHRY, CDR2 SYGVKD. The CDR3 sequence is 16 residues long. The CDR3 spells CAISRSSRGGHQPQHF. The CDR3 bases are TGTGCCATCAGTCGGTCTTCGCGGGGCGGCCATCAGCCCCAGCATTTT.

V is TRBV19 and J is TRBJ1-1; tentative D call: TRBD1 (5 bases). CDR1 and CDR2 (germline): LNHDA, SQIVND (reference sequence). Trimming left V 9 bases short and J 2 bases short, with 13 bases between. The CDR3 has 13 residues. The CDR3 sequence: CASRDSRNTEAFF. In DNA, the CDR3 is TGTGCCAGCCGAGACAGCCGCAACACTGAAGCTTTCTTT.